One T cell receptor beta chain is described in this entry. These data are taken from a study of blood T cell repertoires in COVID-19. Study background: Sources were T cells, B-cell-depleted T cells, or PBMCs; the material itself was cDNA or gDNA.

As processed by the authors: Estimation of nucleated cell counts was performed using reference gene primer amplification. Sequencing used immunoSEQ multiplex PCR; TCRdb keeps in-frame clones, though not all of them. The D gene and trimming were derived from the DNA, and the V and J assignments and clone size from that table. This table has around 92,000 clones, approximately 74% appearing once. V trimming: 0 bases; J trimming: 4 bases; junction bases outside the gene matches: 7. The CDR3 spans 17 residues. From germline, CDR1 is SGDLS and CDR2 YYNGEE. The specimen sequenced was peripheral blood. The rearrangement links TRBV9 to TRBJ1-4, with TRBD1 matching over 9 bases. This clonotype was sampled from a man between 65 and 85 years old with COVID-19, enrolled during active disease. The CDR3 DNA reads TGTGCCAGCAGCGTAGGCCCCGCGGGACAGGGTAATGAAAAACTGTTTTTT. This gives the protein CASSVGPAGQGNEKLFF.